This is a list of T cell receptor beta chains from one sample in a study of blood T cell repertoires in COVID-19. The protocol was immunoSEQ multiplex PCR, while the TCRdb copy is restricted to in-frame clones and leaves out a portion. Seen here are 40,000 or so clones, 80% to 90% observed once, and the top ten hold roughly 10%. Sequencing was carried out using peripheral blood. All receptors come from a man in his fifties or sixties in a cohort sampled during active COVID-19. Both conserved end residues are part of each CDR3. Fields, in order: V gene, D gene, J gene, clone size, CDR3 DNA, CDR3 protein. The D gene is left open where the match is weak. A row's size may be missing; if present it is once, few, many or a size class.

v_gene: TRBV14; d_gene: .; j_gene: TRBJ2-1; abundance: .; CDR3nt: TGTGCCAGCAGCCAAGAGTACGGGGGACGCTCGAATGAGCAGTTCTTC; CDR3aa: CASSQEYGGRSNEQFF
v_gene: TRBV7-3; d_gene: TRBD1; j_gene: TRBJ2-2; abundance: .; CDR3nt: TGTGCCAGCAGCCGCTACCGGGGACAGGGAGGTACCGGGGAGCTGTTTTTT; CDR3aa: CASSRYRGQGGTGELFF
v_gene: TRBV3-1/TRBV3-2; d_gene: .; j_gene: TRBJ1-2; abundance: .; CDR3nt: TGTGCCAGCAGCCAAGACTACCGTACTAACTATGGCTACACCTTC; CDR3aa: CASSQDYRTNYGYTF
v_gene: TRBV6-5; d_gene: .; j_gene: TRBJ2-2; abundance: .; CDR3nt: TGTGCCAGCAGGAACAGGCGCGGGGAGCTGTTTTTT; CDR3aa: CASRNRRGELFF
v_gene: TRBV6-5; d_gene: TRBD1; j_gene: TRBJ1-2; abundance: .; CDR3nt: TGTGCCAGCAGTCCTACAGGGGGCAGATATGGCTACACCTTC; CDR3aa: CASSPTGGRYGYTF
v_gene: TRBV7-9; d_gene: TRBD2; j_gene: TRBJ2-1; abundance: .; CDR3nt: TGTGCCAGCAGCCGGGGACTAGCATCCAGCAATGAGCAGTTCTTC; CDR3aa: CASSRGLASSNEQFF
v_gene: TRBV6-4; d_gene: .; j_gene: TRBJ2-1; abundance: .; CDR3nt: TGTGCCAGCAGCCCCAGCGGATCCTACAATGAGCAGTTCTTC; CDR3aa: CASSPSGSYNEQFF
v_gene: TRBV4-1; d_gene: TRBD2; j_gene: TRBJ2-7; abundance: .; CDR3nt: TGCGCCAGCAGCCTGGGGATAGCGGGAGCTTACGAGCAGTACTTC; CDR3aa: CASSLGIAGAYEQYF
v_gene: TRBV6-5; d_gene: .; j_gene: TRBJ1-5; abundance: once; CDR3nt: TGTGCCAGCAGTTACTCAGCTGTTCAGCCCCAGCATTTT; CDR3aa: CASSYSAVQPQHF
v_gene: TRBV11-3; d_gene: .; j_gene: TRBJ2-1; abundance: few; CDR3nt: TGTGCCAGCAGCTTAGTATCCTCTAACGACAATGAGCAGTTCTTC; CDR3aa: CASSLVSSNDNEQFF
v_gene: TRBV5-8; d_gene: TRBD2; j_gene: TRBJ2-5; abundance: .; CDR3nt: TGTGCCAGCAGCAGAGAAGGGAGGGGAGAAGAGACCCAGTACTTC; CDR3aa: CASSREGRGEETQYF
v_gene: TRBV15; d_gene: TRBD1; j_gene: TRBJ1-3; abundance: .; CDR3nt: TGTGCCACCACCGCCGACAGGGCGTCTGGAAACACCATATATTTT; CDR3aa: CATTADRASGNTIYF
v_gene: TRBV7-9; d_gene: .; j_gene: TRBJ1-1; abundance: .; CDR3nt: TGTGCCAGCAGCCCCCTTATAGGGAGCACTGAAGCTTTCTTT; CDR3aa: CASSPLIGSTEAFF
v_gene: TRBV5-4; d_gene: TRBD2; j_gene: TRBJ2-1; abundance: few; CDR3nt: TGTGCCAGCAGCCTAGGGACTAGCGGGCCTTACAATGAGCAGTTCTTC; CDR3aa: CASSLGTSGPYNEQFF
v_gene: TRBV15; d_gene: TRBD1; j_gene: TRBJ1-4; abundance: .; CDR3nt: TGTGCCACCAGCAGAGATCGGGGACAGGGTAGCGAAAAACTGTTTTTT; CDR3aa: CATSRDRGQGSEKLFF
v_gene: TRBV28; d_gene: .; j_gene: TRBJ2-3; abundance: .; CDR3nt: TGTGCCAGCGTCCTGGGGGGAGGACCCCTCACAGATACGCAGTATTTT; CDR3aa: CASVLGGGPLTDTQYF
v_gene: TRBV19; d_gene: .; j_gene: TRBJ1-5; abundance: .; CDR3nt: TGTGCCAGTAGTATGTATTCAGGGGATCAGCCCCAGCATTTT; CDR3aa: CASSMYSGDQPQHF
v_gene: TRBV27; d_gene: .; j_gene: TRBJ2-1; abundance: .; CDR3nt: TGTGCCAGCAGTTTATCGGTGCTAGCGTTTGACAATGAGCAGTTCTTC; CDR3aa: CASSLSVLAFDNEQFF
v_gene: TRBV5-1; d_gene: .; j_gene: TRBJ2-6; abundance: .; CDR3nt: TGCGCCAGCAGCTCTAGGACAGTGGGCGACTCTGGGGCCAACGTCCTGACTTTC; CDR3aa: CASSSRTVGDSGANVLTF
v_gene: TRBV5-4; d_gene: .; j_gene: TRBJ2-5; abundance: .; CDR3nt: TGTGCCAACCTACAAGAGACCCAGTACTTC; CDR3aa: CANLQETQYF
v_gene: TRBV28; d_gene: .; j_gene: TRBJ1-1; abundance: few; CDR3nt: TGTGCCAGCAGTCCCCTTGGGGGCAAACGTACTGAAGCTTTCTTT; CDR3aa: CASSPLGGKRTEAFF
v_gene: TRBV3-1/TRBV3-2; d_gene: .; j_gene: TRBJ2-7; abundance: .; CDR3nt: TGTGCCAGCAGCTCCCTGGGGAACAGGGTCCACGAGCAGTACTTC; CDR3aa: CASSSLGNRVHEQYF
v_gene: TRBV28; d_gene: .; j_gene: TRBJ1-5; abundance: .; CDR3nt: TGTGCCAGCAGTTCCAATCCGCGGCCGCATCCGGGGCCCCAGCATTTT; CDR3aa: CASSSNPRPHPGPQHF
v_gene: TRBV5-4; d_gene: .; j_gene: TRBJ2-7; abundance: .; CDR3nt: TGTGCCACCACACCCCATGGGGGCAGGGACGAGCAGTACTTC; CDR3aa: CATTPHGGRDEQYF
v_gene: TRBV30; d_gene: TRBD2; j_gene: TRBJ2-7; abundance: .; CDR3nt: TGTGCCTGGAGTGTCCCGGGACTAGCGGGAGGGCCCCGGCCCTACGAGCAGTACTTC; CDR3aa: CAWSVPGLAGGPRPYEQYF
v_gene: TRBV5-4; d_gene: .; j_gene: TRBJ2-7; abundance: .; CDR3nt: TGTGCCAGCAGCTTGGTCGAGGGTGGCGGCTCCTACGAGCAGTACTTC; CDR3aa: CASSLVEGGGSYEQYF
v_gene: TRBV20-1; d_gene: .; j_gene: TRBJ1-2; abundance: .; CDR3nt: TGCAGTGCTAGTTATGGGGCGGAAGGCTACACCTTC; CDR3aa: CSASYGAEGYTF
v_gene: TRBV3-1/TRBV3-2; d_gene: TRBD1; j_gene: TRBJ1-2; abundance: many; CDR3nt: TGTGCCAGCAGCCAAGATCCAGCCGGGACAGGGGGGCGGTATGGCTACACCTTC; CDR3aa: CASSQDPAGTGGRYGYTF
v_gene: TRBV19; d_gene: .; j_gene: TRBJ1-2; abundance: .; CDR3nt: TGTGCCAGTAGTATATTGGGGGGATTCGGCTACACCTTC; CDR3aa: CASSILGGFGYTF
v_gene: TRBV19; d_gene: .; j_gene: TRBJ1-6; abundance: .; CDR3nt: TGTGCCAGTAGATACAGCCCAGATTCACCCCTCCACTTT; CDR3aa: CASRYSPDSPLHF
v_gene: TRBV4-2; d_gene: TRBD1; j_gene: TRBJ2-5; abundance: .; CDR3nt: TGTGCCAGCAGCCCCACTGGGGGGACAGGGGTTCTGACCCAGTACTTC; CDR3aa: CASSPTGGTGVLTQYF
v_gene: TRBV7-8; d_gene: TRBD2; j_gene: TRBJ2-7; abundance: few; CDR3nt: TGTGCCAGCACCTCGGGGGGTGCGTTTGCCTACGAGCAGTACTTC; CDR3aa: CASTSGGAFAYEQYF
v_gene: TRBV6-1; d_gene: TRBD1; j_gene: TRBJ1-3; abundance: .; CDR3nt: TGTGCCAGCAGTGATGGGACAGCTGGAAACACCATATATTTT; CDR3aa: CASSDGTAGNTIYF
v_gene: TRBV19; d_gene: TRBD2; j_gene: TRBJ2-3; abundance: .; CDR3nt: TGTGCCACCCACACAGGGACTAGCGGGAGGCGGGATACGCAGTATTTT; CDR3aa: CATHTGTSGRRDTQYF
v_gene: TRBV7-5; d_gene: .; j_gene: TRBJ1-5; abundance: .; CDR3nt: TGTGCCAGAAGCTTAGTCGGACAGCTTGATCAGCCCCAGCATTTT; CDR3aa: CARSLVGQLDQPQHF
v_gene: TRBV5-8; d_gene: TRBD1; j_gene: TRBJ2-3; abundance: .; CDR3nt: TGTGCCAGCAGCTTCAGGACAGGGGTCAACACAGATACGCAGTATTTT; CDR3aa: CASSFRTGVNTDTQYF
v_gene: TRBV9; d_gene: .; j_gene: TRBJ1-6; abundance: few; CDR3nt: TGTGCCAGCAGCCCTCGCTTGGAGGCCGCTTCAGCCCTCCACTTT; CDR3aa: CASSPRLEAASALHF
v_gene: TRBV6-5; d_gene: .; j_gene: TRBJ1-6; abundance: .; CDR3nt: TGTGCCAGCAGACAATTGTTCTCCTATAATTCACCCCTCCACTTT; CDR3aa: CASRQLFSYNSPLHF
v_gene: TRBV6-2/TRBV6-3; d_gene: .; j_gene: TRBJ2-2; abundance: once; CDR3nt: TGTACCAGCAGCACCGGTTCAGGTTGGAACACCGGGGAGCTGTTTTTT; CDR3aa: CTSSTGSGWNTGELFF
v_gene: TRBV9; d_gene: TRBD1; j_gene: TRBJ1-2; abundance: .; CDR3nt: TGTGCCAGCAGCGTAGGGGCAGGGGGCTATGGCTACACCTTC; CDR3aa: CASSVGAGGYGYTF
v_gene: TRBV6-1; d_gene: .; j_gene: TRBJ2-5; abundance: .; CDR3nt: TGTGCCAGCAGTGAATGGCCAGGGCGGGAGACCCAGTACTTC; CDR3aa: CASSEWPGRETQYF
v_gene: TRBV11-2; d_gene: TRBD2; j_gene: TRBJ2-7; abundance: .; CDR3nt: TGTGCCAGCAGCCTCGGGGGGTTCAGCTCCTACGAGCAGTACTTC; CDR3aa: CASSLGGFSSYEQYF
v_gene: TRBV29-1; d_gene: TRBD2; j_gene: TRBJ2-1; abundance: few; CDR3nt: TGCAGCGTGGGGACTAGCGGGAGCCATGAGCAGTTCTTC; CDR3aa: CSVGTSGSHEQFF
v_gene: TRBV12-2; d_gene: .; j_gene: TRBJ2-3; abundance: .; CDR3nt: TGTGCAAGTCGCTTACGACGAAGCGGGAGTACAGATACGCAGTATTTT; CDR3aa: CASRLRRSGSTDTQYF
v_gene: TRBV5-6; d_gene: .; j_gene: TRBJ2-7; abundance: .; CDR3nt: TGTGCCAGCAGCTTGTCAGCCTACGAGCAGTACTTC; CDR3aa: CASSLSAYEQYF
v_gene: TRBV6-6; d_gene: TRBD1; j_gene: TRBJ2-1; abundance: once; CDR3nt: TGTGCCAGTCTCCGGGACAGGGAATACAATGAGCAGTTCTTC; CDR3aa: CASLRDREYNEQFF
v_gene: TRBV6-5; d_gene: TRBD2; j_gene: TRBJ2-1; abundance: .; CDR3nt: TGTGCCGGGGGGAGCGGGAATCCTCCAAATGAGCAGTTCTTC; CDR3aa: CAGGSGNPPNEQFF
v_gene: TRBV2; d_gene: TRBD1; j_gene: TRBJ2-3; abundance: few; CDR3nt: TGTGCCAGCAACCTAGAAGGACAGGGGTCAGATACGCAGTATTTT; CDR3aa: CASNLEGQGSDTQYF
v_gene: TRBV25-1; d_gene: TRBD2; j_gene: TRBJ2-1; abundance: .; CDR3nt: TGTGCCAGCAGTGAATCTACGGGAGGGCCCTCGGGTGAGCAGTTCTTC; CDR3aa: CASSESTGGPSGEQFF
v_gene: TRBV9; d_gene: .; j_gene: TRBJ2-3; abundance: .; CDR3nt: TGTGCCAGCAGCGGATCCCCCGGAGCAGATACGCAGTATTTT; CDR3aa: CASSGSPGADTQYF
v_gene: TRBV19; d_gene: .; j_gene: TRBJ1-5; abundance: few; CDR3nt: TGTGCCAGTAGTCCCCAGGGAAACAATCAGCCCCAGCATTTT; CDR3aa: CASSPQGNNQPQHF
v_gene: TRBV27; d_gene: TRBD2; j_gene: TRBJ2-1; abundance: .; CDR3nt: TGTGCCAGCAGTTTACCCGGGGGGTACAATGAGCAGTTCTTC; CDR3aa: CASSLPGGYNEQFF
v_gene: TRBV16; d_gene: .; j_gene: TRBJ1-2; abundance: .; CDR3nt: TGTGCCAGCAGCCATCCTGCCGGGGAATCTTATGGCTACACCTTC; CDR3aa: CASSHPAGESYGYTF
v_gene: TRBV6-2/TRBV6-3; d_gene: .; j_gene: TRBJ2-2; abundance: once; CDR3nt: TGTGCCAGCACCCCCGGCAGGACTCTAAACACCGGGGAGCTGTTTTTT; CDR3aa: CASTPGRTLNTGELFF
v_gene: TRBV2; d_gene: .; j_gene: TRBJ2-7; abundance: .; CDR3nt: TGTGCCAGCAGGGAGACTCCTTACGAGCAGTACTTC; CDR3aa: CASRETPYEQYF
v_gene: TRBV9; d_gene: .; j_gene: TRBJ2-1; abundance: once; CDR3nt: TGTGCCAGCAGCGTAGGAGGCGGGGGCCCGTGGGAGCAGTTCTTC; CDR3aa: CASSVGGGGPWEQFF
v_gene: TRBV28; d_gene: .; j_gene: TRBJ1-6; abundance: .; CDR3nt: TGTGCCAGCAGTTTGGAAGGGGGTTCGTTACCCCTCCACTTT; CDR3aa: CASSLEGGSLPLHF